This T cell receptor (beta chain) was captured in a study of T cells in Graves' hyperthyroidism and ophthalmopathy. What was amplified from RNA transcripts were TCR beta CDR3 regions. Carried out on the TCR CDR3, a first-round RT-PCR used the HTBI primer set. TCRdb processed the multiplex PCR reads anew with MiXCR; each CDR3 protein has one entry. The sample holds about 520,000 distinct CDR3 sequences, 20% to 25% seen once. General study points: Peripheral blood also featured most of the thyroid clonotypes expanded above 0.001.

This clonotype was observed a few times. Its specificity is unknown. The receptor was isolated from a man between 18 and 29 years old with Graves' hyperthyroidism. Material: blood.

This CDR3 is CASSLLEGLEQYF. The CDR3 nucleotides are TGTGCCAGCAGCCTTCTCGAGGGTCTCGAGCAGTACTTC. This chain joins TRBV7-2 and TRBJ2-7, with D possibly TRBD2 on 5 matching bases. Germline V gives CDR1 SGHTA, CDR2 FQGNSA. The V end lost 5 bases, the J end lost 6 bases, and 14 bases lay between the germline ends. The CDR3 loop spans 13 amino acids.